These 3 T cell receptor beta chains share one sample of origin, sequenced in a study of Graves' ophthalmopathy and Graves' hyperthyroidism (dated by TCRdb to 2016 to 2019). Sequencing was carried out with an Illumina HiSeq 2000. TCR beta CDR3 regions were amplified from RNA transcripts for repertoire sequencing. The first round was an RT-PCR using HTBI primers with the Qiagen OneStep RT-PCR kit, and this first round was followed by a second-round multiplex PCR, then size selection and purification. TCRdb reprocessing: public reads trimmed at Q25 with fastp, clones called with MiXCR, in-frame beta chains kept. Identical CDR3 proteins give one entry, which carries the most common genes and DNA. The sample data list about 620,000 distinct CDR3 sequences, and about 24% of these were observed just once. Of the sample, around 6.5% is held by the ten largest clones. The sequenced sample consisted of peripheral blood. These receptors all stem from a woman aged 18-29 years with stable Graves' hyperthyroidism. Some clones in this sample may be carry-over from other donors' samples. Donor details come from another sample of the same person, matched by shared clones.

The genes are TRBV6-2 or TRBV6-3 and TRBJ2-7; TRBD1 matches 9 bases. There are 18 residues in the CDR3. Germline CDR1 reads MNHEY; CDR2 reads SVGEGT. V shed 7 bases and J 3 bases; nucleotides not matched to a gene: 19. CDR3 sequence reads: CASTPNRDRVHGFYEQYF. For the CDR3, the DNA is TGTGCCAGCACGCCCAACCGGGACAGGGTCCATGGGTTCTACGAGCAGTACTTC.

This clonotype was counted at least ten times. The rearrangement joins TRBV24-1 to TRBJ1-2; D might be TRBD1 (5 bases). V gave up 1 base and J gave up 8 bases, with 13 bases separating them. The CDR3 length is 14 residues. The germline CDR1 and CDR2 sequences are KGHDR and SFDVKD. CDR3 sequence: CATSDFPLGDGYTF. As DNA, the CDR3 is TGTGCCACCAGTGATTTCCCTTTAGGGGACGGCTACACCTTC.

As concerns this clonotype: A much bigger clone sits one base away, suggesting this may be a read error. The V and J genes are TRBV27 and TRBJ1-2; the match to TRBD1 covers 10 bases. This CDR3 comprises 17 residues. Germline lookup yields CDR1 MNHEY and CDR2 SMNVEV (reference sequence). CDR3 in amino acids: CASGLSESGTGVYGYTF. CDR3 nucleotides: TGTGCCAGCGGTTTATCCGAATCCGGGACAGGGGTCTATGGCTACACCTTC.